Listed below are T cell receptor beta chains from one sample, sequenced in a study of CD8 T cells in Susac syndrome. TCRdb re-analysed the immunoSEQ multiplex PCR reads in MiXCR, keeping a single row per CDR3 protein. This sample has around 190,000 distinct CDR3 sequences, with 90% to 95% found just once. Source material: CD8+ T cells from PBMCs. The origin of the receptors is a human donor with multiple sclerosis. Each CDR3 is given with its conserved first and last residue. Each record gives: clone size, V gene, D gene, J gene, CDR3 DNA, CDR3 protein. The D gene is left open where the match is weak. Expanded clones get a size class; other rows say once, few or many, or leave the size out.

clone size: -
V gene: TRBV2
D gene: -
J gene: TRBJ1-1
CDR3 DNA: TGTGCCAGCAGCCAGACGGACAGCATGAACACTGAAGCTTTCTTT
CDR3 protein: CASSQTDSMNTEAFF

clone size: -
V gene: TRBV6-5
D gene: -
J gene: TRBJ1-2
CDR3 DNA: TGTGCCAGCAGTTACTCGGGGGGGTACTCTGGCTACACCTTC
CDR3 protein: CASSYSGGYSGYTF

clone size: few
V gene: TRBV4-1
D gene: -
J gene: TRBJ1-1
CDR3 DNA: TGTGCCAGCAGCCAAGTCAACACTGAAGCTTTCTTT
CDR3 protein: CASSQVNTEAFF

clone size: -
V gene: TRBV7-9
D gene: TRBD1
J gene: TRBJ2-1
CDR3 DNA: TGTGCCAGCAGCGGACAGACAGGGATAGGAGCCTCCTACAATGAGCAGTTCTTC
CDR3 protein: CASSGQTGIGASYNEQFF

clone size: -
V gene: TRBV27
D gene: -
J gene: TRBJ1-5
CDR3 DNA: TGTGCCAGCAGTTTAAAGTGGAGAGGGCATAGCAATCAGCCCCAGCATTTT
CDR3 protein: CASSLKWRGHSNQPQHF

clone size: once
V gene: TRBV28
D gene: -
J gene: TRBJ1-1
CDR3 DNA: TGTGCCAGCAGACCCGGTTGGAGTACTGAAGCTTTCTTT
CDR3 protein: CASRPGWSTEAFF

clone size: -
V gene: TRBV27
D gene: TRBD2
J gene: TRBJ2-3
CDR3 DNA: TGTGCCAGCAGTTGGGGGACTAGCGGTGCAGATACGCAGTATTTT
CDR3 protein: CASSWGTSGADTQYF

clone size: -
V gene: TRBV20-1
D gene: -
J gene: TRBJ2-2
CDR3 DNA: TGCAGTGCATCCGACGGTCAACGGTGGGAGCTGTTTTTT
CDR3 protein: CSASDGQRWELFF

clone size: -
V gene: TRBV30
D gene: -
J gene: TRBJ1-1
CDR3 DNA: TGTGCCTTACAGGGGAACACTGAAGCTTTCTTT
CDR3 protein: CALQGNTEAFF

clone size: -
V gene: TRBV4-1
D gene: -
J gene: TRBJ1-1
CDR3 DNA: TGCGCCAGCAGCCACGACGGACTAGGGGGGCGAATGAACACTGAAGCTTTCTTT
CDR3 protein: CASSHDGLGGRMNTEAFF

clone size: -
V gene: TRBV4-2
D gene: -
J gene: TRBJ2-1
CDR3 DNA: TGTGCCAGCAGCCAAGCCAAAGCCCGTTACAATGAGCAGTTCTTC
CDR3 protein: CASSQAKARYNEQFF

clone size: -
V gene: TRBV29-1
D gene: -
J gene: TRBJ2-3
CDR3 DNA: TGCAGCGTTGAAGATCTGGATGACGGGGGCACAGATACGCAGTATTTT
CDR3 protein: CSVEDLDDGGTDTQYF

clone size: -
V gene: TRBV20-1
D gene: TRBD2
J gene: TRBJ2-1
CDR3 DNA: TGCAGTGCTAGAGATCTGGGTATAGCGGGAGGGTTCTACAATGAGCAGTTCTTC
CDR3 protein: CSARDLGIAGGFYNEQFF

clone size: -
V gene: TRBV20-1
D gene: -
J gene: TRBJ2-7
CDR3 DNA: TGCAGTGCTATTCGAACTGTAGGGGCCCTCGTGGGTTACGAGCAGTACTTC
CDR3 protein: CSAIRTVGALVGYEQYF

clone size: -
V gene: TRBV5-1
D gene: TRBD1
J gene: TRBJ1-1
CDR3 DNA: TGCGCCAGCAGCCAAAGACAGGGTTTCGACACTGAAGCTTTCTTT
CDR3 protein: CASSQRQGFDTEAFF

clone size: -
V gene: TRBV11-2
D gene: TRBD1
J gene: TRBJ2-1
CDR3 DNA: TGTGCCAGCAGCGCCCCGACAGGGGTCTTCGACAATGAGCAGTTCTTC
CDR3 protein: CASSAPTGVFDNEQFF

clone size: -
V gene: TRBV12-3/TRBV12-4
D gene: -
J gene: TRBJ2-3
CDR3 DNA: TGTGCCAGCAGGGATGGAGAGGGGGAGGTGTCAGATACGCAGTATTTT
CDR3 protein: CASRDGEGEVSDTQYF

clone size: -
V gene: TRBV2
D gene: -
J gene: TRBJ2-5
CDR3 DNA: TGTGCCAGCATCTTTGAGTGGGGCTGGGAGACCCAGTACTTC
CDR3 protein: CASIFEWGWETQYF

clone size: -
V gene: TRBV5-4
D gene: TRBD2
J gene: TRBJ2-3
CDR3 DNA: TGTGCCAGCAGCCCCACCTTACTAGCGTCCCCAGATACGCAGTATTTT
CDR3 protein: CASSPTLLASPDTQYF

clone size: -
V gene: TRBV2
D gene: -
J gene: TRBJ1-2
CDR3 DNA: TGTGCCAGCAGCCCGTCAGGAGGCTCCTATGGCTACACCTTC
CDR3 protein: CASSPSGGSYGYTF

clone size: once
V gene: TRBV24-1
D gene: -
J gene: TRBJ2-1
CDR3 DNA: TGTGCCACCAGTGAGGGCGGGCGACAGCCCGTAAATGAGCAGTTCTTC
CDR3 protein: CATSEGGRQPVNEQFF

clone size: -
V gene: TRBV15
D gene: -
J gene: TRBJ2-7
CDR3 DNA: TGTGCCACCAGCAGTCGTCACCGGGACGAGCAGTACTTC
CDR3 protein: CATSSRHRDEQYF

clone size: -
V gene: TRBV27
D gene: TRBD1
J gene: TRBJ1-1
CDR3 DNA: TGTGCCAGCAGTATACAGGGGGCCGGCACTGAAGCTTTCTTT
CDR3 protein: CASSIQGAGTEAFF